These 31 T cell receptor beta chains share one sample of origin, sequenced in a study of blood T cell repertoires in COVID-19. Profiling relied on immunoSEQ multiplex PCR, and the TCRdb table lists in-frame clones only, not all of them. The repertoire holds 350,000 to 500,000 clones, with roughly 90% as singletons. The sample taken for sequencing was PBMCs or T cells enriched from blood (not recorded which). The receptors shown here come from a woman aged 18 to 35 who had been exposed to COVID-19.

The CDR3 bases are TGTGCCAGCAGCTTAATGTTGGCGGGACGCTCCTACAATGAGCAGTTCTTC. Protein product: CASSLMLAGRSYNEQFF. This chain links TRBV7-2 with TRBJ2-1, with D perhaps TRBD2 (6 bases). Deletions cut 2 bases from V and 0 bases from J, with 14 bases between. CDR3 length: 17 residues. CDR1 and CDR2 (germline): SGHTA, FQGNSA.

The genes are TRBV18 and TRBJ2-5; 7 bases are shared with TRBD1. The CDR3 is 15 residues long. Trimming cost V 3 bases and J 1 base; bases outside gene matches: 5. Germline CDR1 reads KGHSH; CDR2 reads LQKENI. DNA of the CDR3: TGTGCCAGCTCACCCTATGGGACAGTCCAAGAGACCCAGTACTTC. Protein product: CASSPYGTVQETQYF.

The chain joins TRBV7-2 to TRBJ1-6; 8 positions match TRBD1. From germline, CDR1 is SGHTA and CDR2 FQGNSA. The trim removed 1 base at V and 7 bases at J, leaving 3 bases unmatched. The CDR3 has 15 residues. This CDR3 reads CASSLGGTGNSPLHF. Written as DNA, the CDR3 is TGTGCCAGCAGCTTAGGGGGGACAGGAAATTCACCCCTCCACTTT.

The CDR3 sequence: CASSLRPPGNSFMYSNQPQHF. The CDR3 nucleotides are TGTGCCAGCAGCCTCCGCCCCCCGGGGAATTCATTCATGTATAGCAATCAGCCCCAGCATTTT. V usage is TRBV21-1 and J usage is TRBJ1-5. TRBV21-1 is shown as a pseudogene. This CDR3 is built from 21 residues.

The genes are TRBV2 and TRBJ2-1, with 11 positions matching TRBD2. The CDR3 extends over 17 amino acids. Germline loops: CDR1 SNHLY, CDR2 FYNNEI. V shed 7 bases and J 0 bases; nucleotides not matched to a gene: 8. The CDR3 loop reads CASTIRLAGSSYNEQFF. The DNA for the CDR3 is TGTGCCAGCACCATCAGACTAGCGGGAAGCTCCTACAATGAGCAGTTCTTC.

The rearrangement uses TRBV6-2 or TRBV6-3 and TRBJ2-3; 7 bases map to TRBD2. V dropped 0 bases and J dropped 7; count of bases not matched to a gene: 10. Germline assignment: CDR1 MNHEY and CDR2 SVGEGT. CDR3 length equals 16 residues. The CDR3 bases are TGTGCCAGCAGTTACTCCGGGACTACCCTCAGGAATACGCAGTATTTT. The encoded protein is CASSYSGTTLRNTQYF.

The gene calls are TRBV4-1 and TRBJ1-4, with 8 bases lining up with TRBD1. Germline V gene lookup returns CDR1 MGHRA and CDR2 YSYEKL. V lost 3 bases and J lost 8; bases outside the gene matches: 8. The CDR3 contains 15 residues. The CDR3 protein is CASSQAGQVWEKLFF. The CDR3 nucleotides are TGCGCCAGCAGCCAGGCGGGACAGGTCTGGGAAAAACTGTTTTTT.

The chain links TRBV28 to TRBJ2-7; no clear D. CDR1 and CDR2 from the germline V gene are MDHEN and SYDVKM. The CDR3 is 15 residues long. V shed 5 bases and J shed 3 bases, with 17 bases lying between them. CDR3 coding DNA: TGTGCCAGCAGTCCTGTTCCCGGGTTAGACTACGAGCAGTACTTC. The encoded protein is CASSPVPGLDYEQYF.

V and J are TRBV7-9 and TRBJ2-4, with a possible D match to TRBD1 (6 bases). V lost 4 bases, J lost 0 bases, and 13 bases lay in between. The CDR3 totals 16 residues. Germline V gene data show CDR1 as SEHNR and CDR2 as FQNEAQ (reference sequence). The DNA of the CDR3 is TGTGCCAGCAGCTCATTGGACAGACTAGCCAAAAACATTCAGTACTTC. Encoded protein: CASSSLDRLAKNIQYF.

V gene TRBV6-6 combines with J gene TRBJ1-2, with D possibly being TRBD1 (5 bases). Trimming removed 0 bases at V and 8 bases at J, with 16 bases between. This CDR3 comprises 15 residues. In germline, CDR1 is MNHNY, CDR2 SVGAGI (reference sequence). The CDR3 nucleotides read TGTGCCAGCAGTTACTCGATCGGGGGGAGTAACGGCTACACCTTC. Encoded protein: CASSYSIGGSNGYTF.

This clone was detected once. V gene TRBV24-1 combines with J gene TRBJ1-5; a weak D match, TRBD1 (6 bases). The CDR3 is 17 amino acids. The germline CDR1 and CDR2 sequences are KGHDR and SFDVKD. The germline V and J ends were trimmed by 5 bases and 2 bases, with 18 bases remaining between them. CDR3 in amino acids: CATSAGRGLTGNQPQHF. For the CDR3, the DNA is TGTGCCACCAGTGCTGGCAGGGGCCTGACGGGCAATCAGCCCCAGCATTTT.

This clone was seen more than once but under ten times. The chain employs TRBV11-2 and TRBJ1-4; weak D call: TRBD1 (6 bases). Germline CDR1 is SGHAT and CDR2 is FQNNGV. V lost 3 bases, J lost 8 bases, and 13 bases lay in between. The CDR3 is 14 amino acids. The CDR3 region has the DNA TGTGCCAGCAGCTTCTCAGGGGCTCGGGAAAAACTGTTTTTT. This codes for CASSFSGAREKLFF.

Here the CDR3 reads CASSPRGSADSPLHF. The CDR3 DNA sequence: TGTGCCAGCAGTCCCAGGGGGTCTGCTGATTCACCCCTCCACTTT. The V and J genes are TRBV5-4 and TRBJ1-6; 7 positions agree with TRBD1. J lost 8 bases, V lost 5 bases, and 10 bases had no gene match. Germline values: CDR1 SGHNT, CDR2 YYREEE (reference sequence). CDR3 length equals 15 residues.

The V call is TRBV12-3 or TRBV12-4, the J call TRBJ2-3; no definite D call. Trimming removed 6 bases at V and 5 bases at J, with 9 bases between. This CDR3 spans 12 amino acids. The DNA for the CDR3 is TGTGCCAGCAGGTTAAACTTAGATACGCAGTATTTT. It specifies CASRLNLDTQYF.

V and J are TRBV18 and TRBJ1-3, with D uncertain. This CDR3 is 17 amino acids long. Deletions cut 2 bases from V and 0 bases from J, with 14 bases between. CDR1 and CDR2 (germline): KGHSH, LQKENI. Here the CDR3 reads CASSPRLPESSGNTIYF. DNA of the CDR3: TGTGCCAGCTCACCAAGGCTTCCGGAGAGCTCTGGAAACACCATATATTTT.

The CDR3 DNA is TGTGCCAGCAGACCCTCCCGGGTGAACACTGAAGCTTTCTTT. Protein product: CASRPSRVNTEAFF. The V gene is TRBV27, the J gene TRBJ1-1; D is uncertain. Trimming removed 6 bases from V and 0 bases from J, with 11 bases in between. Germline loops: CDR1 MNHEY, CDR2 SMNVEV (reference sequence). This CDR3 region has 14 residues.

V gene TRBV4-3 combines with J gene TRBJ2-5, with 7 positions matching TRBD1. The V segment lost 1 base and the J segment 1 base; nucleotides outside the gene matches: 3. The CDR3 has 15 amino acids. Per the germline V gene, CDR1 is LGHNA and CDR2 is YSLEER. CDR3 amino acids: CASSQGGTVQETQYF. CDR3 bases: TGCGCCAGCAGCCAAGGGGGGACAGTCCAAGAGACCCAGTACTTC.

There are a few counts of this clone. The chain carries TRBV18 and TRBJ2-1, with TRBD2 matching over 8 bases. Losses at the gene ends were 0 bases for V and 7 bases for J; bases not matched to a gene: 5. The CDR3 extends over 15 amino acids. Germline-derived CDR1 and CDR2 are KGHSH and LQKENI. The DNA for the CDR3 is TGTGCCAGCTCACCACCTAGCGGGGTTTCGAATGAGCAGTTCTTC. It yields the protein CASSPPSGVSNEQFF.

This chain links TRBV5-1 with TRBJ1-1; D might be TRBD1 (5 bases). The CDR3 is 16 amino acids. Trimming took off 2 bases at V and 1 base at J, with 15 bases between the two ends. Germline loops: CDR1 SGHRS, CDR2 YFSETQ. The CDR3: CASSLDPGVKNTEAFF. Written as DNA, the CDR3 is TGCGCCAGCAGCTTAGACCCGGGGGTTAAGAACACTGAAGCTTTCTTT.

The rearrangement joins TRBV7-2 to TRBJ2-3; possible D gene TRBD2, 5 bases. With 1 base removed from V and 3 bases from J, the gap between germline ends came to 8 bases. CDR1 and CDR2 (germline): SGHTA, FQGNSA. CDR3 length: 14 amino acids. The CDR3 here is CASSLVRETDTQYF. CDR3 DNA sequence: TGTGCCAGCAGCTTAGTGAGGGAGACAGATACGCAGTATTTT. The full variable domain, its missing parts supplied by reference TRBV7-2 and TRBJ2-3, is GAGVSQSPSNKVTEKGKDVELRCDPISGHTALYWYRQSLGQGLEFLIYFQGNSAPDKSGLPSDRFSAERTGGSVSTLTIQRTQQEDSAVYLCASSLVRETDTQYFGPGTRLTVL.

The chain recombines TRBV19 with TRBJ1-5; D perhaps matches TRBD1 (6 bases). The CDR3 loop spans 12 amino acids. Trimming removed 7 bases at V and 5 bases at J, with 9 bases between. Germline V gene data show CDR1 as LNHDA and CDR2 as SQIVND (reference sequence). The chain's CDR3 is CASTNRDQPQHF. CDR3 bases: TGTGCCAGTACCAACAGGGATCAGCCCCAGCATTTT. The full variable domain, with the rest looked up from reference TRBV19 and TRBJ1-5, is DGGITQSPKYLFRKEGQNVTLSCEQNLNHDAMYWYRQDPGQGLRLIYYSQIVNDFQKGDIAEGYSVSREKKESFPLTVTSAQKNPTAFYLCASTNRDQPQHFGDGTRLSIL.

The J gene is TRBJ2-5, the V gene TRBV6-5; 7 bases line up with TRBD1. CDR1 and CDR2 from the germline V gene are MNHEY and SVGAGI. There are 14 residues in the CDR3. J was trimmed by 2 bases and V by 8 bases; bases with no gene match: 8. The CDR3 DNA is TGTGCCAGCCGACGCAACAGGGGTCAAGAGACCCAGTACTTC. It encodes CASRRNRGQETQYF.

This chain uses TRBV11-2 with TRBJ2-3, with a tentative D call TRBD2 (6 bases). Germline V CDR1 and CDR2: SGHAT, FQNNGV. The CDR3 spans 14 residues. V was clipped by 9 bases and J by 4 bases, with 17 bases between them. DNA for the CDR3: TGTGCCAGTCAGGTTTCGTGGGAGGCAGATACGCAGTATTTT. This sequence encodes CASQVSWEADTQYF.

The chain joins TRBV7-9 to TRBJ1-1, with D possibly TRBD1 on 5 matching bases. In germline, CDR1 is SEHNR, CDR2 FQNEAQ (reference sequence). Trimming took 2 bases from V and 6 from J, leaving 10 bases between them. This CDR3 comprises 13 residues. The CDR3 DNA reads as TGTGCCAGCAGCTTACAGGGTAGGGCTGAAGCTTTCTTT. This sequence encodes CASSLQGRAEAFF.

This clone has a handful of counts. The J gene is TRBJ1-5, the V gene TRBV10-3; D gene unclear. Trimming pared 5 bases from V and 0 bases from J, leaving 5 bases between. The CDR3 is made up of 13 amino acids. CDR1 is ENHRY, CDR2 SYGVKD, per germline. The DNA of the CDR3 is TGTGCCATCAGTTCAAATAGCAATCAGCCCCAGCATTTT. Its protein product is CAISSNSNQPQHF.

This chain joins TRBV7-8 and TRBJ2-1; D perhaps matches TRBD2 (5 bases). V lost 1 base and J 2 bases, leaving 12 bases between the germline ends. Germline assignment: CDR1 SGHVS and CDR2 FQNEAQ. The CDR3 spans 16 residues. The CDR3 DNA reads TGTGCCAGCAGCTTAGGGGCTAGCCGACCCTACAATGAGCAGTTCTTC. It codes for CASSLGASRPYNEQFF.

The rearrangement links TRBV2 to TRBJ2-7; TRBD2 matches 9 bases. The V gene's germline CDR1 is SNHLY and CDR2 FYNNEI. This CDR3 spans 16 amino acids. V lost 7 bases, J lost 2 bases, and 12 bases stayed unmatched. The CDR3 loop reads CASTTPGGGDTYEQYF. The CDR3 coding sequence is TGTGCCAGCACTACCCCGGGCGGGGGGGATACCTACGAGCAGTACTTC.

Turning to this clone: Different DNA sequences within this sample yield the same CDR3. J is TRBJ1-4 and V is TRBV6-5; D is possibly TRBD1 (6 bases). The CDR3 totals 15 residues. V lost 0 bases and J 8 bases, leaving 13 bases between the germline ends. Germline V CDR1 and CDR2: MNHEY, SVGAGI. CDR3 protein: CASSYSTGLSEKLFF. The CDR3 region has the DNA TGTGCCAGCAGTTACTCAACAGGGTTGAGCGAAAAACTGTTTTTT.

This clone was seen only a few times. The chain is built from TRBV24-1 and TRBJ1-5; D ambiguous. Trimming took 2 bases from V and 0 from J, leaving 4 bases between them. Per the germline V gene, CDR1 is KGHDR and CDR2 is SFDVKD. The CDR3 covers 14 residues. The CDR3: CATSDSGSNQPQHF. For the CDR3, the DNA is TGTGCCACCAGTGATTCAGGTAGCAATCAGCCCCAGCATTTT.

The chain combines TRBV6-5 with TRBJ1-5, with 7 bases that match TRBD1. Trimming took 6 bases from V and 0 from J; bases not matched to a gene: 5. The CDR3 has 15 residues. Germline CDR1 reads MNHEY; CDR2 reads SVGAGI. This CDR3 is CASRVRDSSNQPQHF. The CDR3, as DNA: TGTGCCAGCAGGGTTCGGGACAGTAGCAATCAGCCCCAGCATTTT.

The rearrangement joins TRBV21-1 to TRBJ2-1; the listed D gene, TRBD2, was not tested against the DNA. TRBV21-1 is an annotated pseudogene. This CDR3 comprises 20 residues. The CDR3 is CASSKRVENLGGRVLTEQFF. The CDR3 coding sequence is TGTGCCAGCAGCAAACGGGTGGAAAATCTGGGCGGGAGAGTGCTAACTGAGCAGTTCTTC.